A selection of T cell receptor beta chains follows, all from one sample in a study of technical replicates of blood from several donors. The table came from immunoSEQ multiplex PCR; TCRdb's copy has only in-frame clones and leaves some out. The sample lists about 73,000 clones, roughly 93% occurring once. Sequenced input: T cells isolated from PBMCs. The origin of the receptors is a human donor in good health. Both conserved end residues are part of each CDR3. Each record gives: D gene, V gene, J gene, clone size, CDR3 length, CDR3 DNA, CDR3 protein. The D gene is left open where the match is weak. Size tells how often a clone was seen (once, few, many) or the class of an expanded clone, and some rows leave it out.

d_gene: .; v_gene: TRBV25-1; j_gene: TRBJ2-5; abundance: once; len: 15; CDR3nt: TGTGCCAGCAGTGAATTGGGCAGGGCCCAAGAGACCCAGTACTTC; CDR3aa: CASSELGRAQETQYF
d_gene: .; v_gene: TRBV5-1; j_gene: TRBJ2-6; abundance: .; len: 16; CDR3nt: TGCGCCAGCAGCCCAGGGATCAGGTCTGGGGCCAACGTCCTGACTTTC; CDR3aa: CASSPGIRSGANVLTF
d_gene: .; v_gene: TRBV7-9; j_gene: TRBJ2-7; abundance: once; len: 15; CDR3nt: TGTGCCAGCCACCAGCCAGCGGCGGCTAGTCGGGAGCAGTACTTC; CDR3aa: CASHQPAAASREQYF
d_gene: .; v_gene: TRBV12-5; j_gene: TRBJ2-1; abundance: .; len: 18; CDR3nt: TGTGCTAGTGGTTTGGTACGAACGGGCCGGGACTTCGACGGTGAGCAGTTCTTC; CDR3aa: CASGLVRTGRDFDGEQFF
d_gene: TRBD1; v_gene: TRBV18; j_gene: TRBJ2-3; abundance: .; len: 15; CDR3nt: TGTGCCAGCTCACCGACAGGGACAGCCACAGATACGCAGTATTTT; CDR3aa: CASSPTGTATDTQYF
d_gene: .; v_gene: TRBV7-9; j_gene: TRBJ2-5; abundance: .; len: 14; CDR3nt: TGTGCCAGCAGCTTAGGGGCAGGGGAAGAGACCCAGTACTTC; CDR3aa: CASSLGAGEETQYF
d_gene: TRBD2; v_gene: TRBV4-2; j_gene: TRBJ2-7; abundance: .; len: 16; CDR3nt: TGTGCCAGCAGCCAAGGGACTAGCGGGAACTCCTACGAGCAGTACTTC; CDR3aa: CASSQGTSGNSYEQYF
d_gene: .; v_gene: TRBV10-3; j_gene: TRBJ2-7; abundance: .; len: 13; CDR3nt: TGTGCCATCACCGTCTCCGCAATGGCCGAGCAGTACTTC; CDR3aa: CAITVSAMAEQYF
d_gene: TRBD1; v_gene: TRBV14; j_gene: TRBJ2-3; abundance: .; len: 18; CDR3nt: TGTGCCAGCAGCCAAGACAACTTTAGACAGGGCAAGACAGATACGCAGTATTTT; CDR3aa: CASSQDNFRQGKTDTQYF
d_gene: TRBD1; v_gene: TRBV5-1; j_gene: TRBJ2-7; abundance: .; len: 16; CDR3nt: TGCGCCAGCAGCCCAGGGACAGCCTTCGACAGCTACGAGCAGTACTTC; CDR3aa: CASSPGTAFDSYEQYF
d_gene: .; v_gene: TRBV7-9; j_gene: TRBJ1-2; abundance: .; len: 9; CDR3nt: TGTGCCAGCAACCTACCCCACACCTTC; CDR3aa: CASNLPHTF
d_gene: .; v_gene: TRBV6-1; j_gene: TRBJ2-7; abundance: .; len: 16; CDR3nt: TGTGCCAGCAGTGCACTTCCGGGACAAGGGGCGTCCGAGCAGTACTTC; CDR3aa: CASSALPGQGASEQYF
d_gene: .; v_gene: TRBV20-1; j_gene: TRBJ1-2; abundance: .; len: 11; CDR3nt: TGCAGTGCTAGGAGTAGCAATGGCTACACCTTC; CDR3aa: CSARSSNGYTF
d_gene: .; v_gene: TRBV9; j_gene: TRBJ1-1; abundance: once; len: 13; CDR3nt: TGTGCCAGCGCAAGCTCGGGGGGCACTGAAGCTTTCTTT; CDR3aa: CASASSGGTEAFF
d_gene: .; v_gene: TRBV4-2; j_gene: TRBJ1-5; abundance: .; len: 14; CDR3nt: TGTGCCAGCAGCCCGCAGGATAGCAATCAGCCCCAGCATTTT; CDR3aa: CASSPQDSNQPQHF
d_gene: TRBD2; v_gene: TRBV19; j_gene: TRBJ2-5; abundance: .; len: 14; CDR3nt: TGTGCCAGTAGTTTTATAGCGGGAAGAGAGACCCAGTACTTC; CDR3aa: CASSFIAGRETQYF
d_gene: .; v_gene: TRBV14; j_gene: TRBJ2-2; abundance: .; len: 15; CDR3nt: TGTGCCAGCAGCCAAGAGCGGCTGACCACCGGGGAGCTGTTTTTT; CDR3aa: CASSQERLTTGELFF
d_gene: TRBD2; v_gene: TRBV9; j_gene: TRBJ2-1; abundance: .; len: 15; CDR3nt: TGTGCCAGCAGCGCCACTAGCGGGACCTACAATGAGCAGTTCTTC; CDR3aa: CASSATSGTYNEQFF
d_gene: .; v_gene: TRBV7-6; j_gene: TRBJ2-7; abundance: .; len: 16; CDR3nt: TGTGCCAGCAGCTTAAAGTGGGCCTCGAGCTCCTACGAGCAGTACTTC; CDR3aa: CASSLKWASSSYEQYF
d_gene: TRBD2; v_gene: TRBV5-4; j_gene: TRBJ2-5; abundance: .; len: 15; CDR3nt: TGTGCCAGCAGATCCCAGGCGGGAGCGCAAGAGACCCAGTACTTC; CDR3aa: CASRSQAGAQETQYF
d_gene: .; v_gene: TRBV5-4; j_gene: TRBJ1-1; abundance: .; len: 13; CDR3nt: TGTGCCAGCAGCTTGGCGGGGAACACTGAAGCTTTCTTT; CDR3aa: CASSLAGNTEAFF
d_gene: .; v_gene: TRBV15; j_gene: TRBJ1-2; abundance: few; len: 13; CDR3nt: TGTGCCACCAGCACGAGTTCCGACTATGGCTACACCTTC; CDR3aa: CATSTSSDYGYTF
d_gene: TRBD2; v_gene: TRBV7-9; j_gene: TRBJ2-4; abundance: .; len: 16; CDR3nt: TGTGCCAGCTCACTAACCGGGGGGGCCGTCAAAAACATTCAGTACTTC; CDR3aa: CASSLTGGAVKNIQYF
d_gene: TRBD1; v_gene: TRBV5-6; j_gene: TRBJ2-3; abundance: .; len: 11; CDR3nt: TGTGCCAGCAGCCGTGGACAGGTCAAGTATTTT; CDR3aa: CASSRGQVKYF
d_gene: .; v_gene: TRBV2; j_gene: TRBJ2-2; abundance: .; len: 14; CDR3nt: TGTGCCAGCACCCCCGGAGCCTTCACCGGGGAGCTGTTTTTT; CDR3aa: CASTPGAFTGELFF
d_gene: TRBD2; v_gene: TRBV9; j_gene: TRBJ2-5; abundance: .; len: 16; CDR3nt: TGTGCCAGCAGCGTAGATGCGGGAGAATCCGGGGAGACCCAGTACTTC; CDR3aa: CASSVDAGESGETQYF
d_gene: TRBD1; v_gene: TRBV29-1; j_gene: TRBJ2-1; abundance: .; len: 16; CDR3nt: TGCAGCGCTACAACCCGGGACAGGGGCTCCTACAATGAGCAGTTCTTC; CDR3aa: CSATTRDRGSYNEQFF
d_gene: .; v_gene: TRBV7-2; j_gene: TRBJ2-6; abundance: .; len: 18; CDR3nt: TGTGCCAGCAGTACAACTTCCGCGGGGAATTCAGGGGCCAACGTCCTGACTTTC; CDR3aa: CASSTTSAGNSGANVLTF
d_gene: .; v_gene: TRBV10-2; j_gene: TRBJ2-2; abundance: .; len: 13; CDR3nt: TGCGCCAGCGGGGCCCAGAACACCGGGGAGCTGTTTTTT; CDR3aa: CASGAQNTGELFF
d_gene: .; v_gene: TRBV6-6; j_gene: TRBJ1-3; abundance: .; len: 16; CDR3nt: TGTGCCAGCAGTTACTCGACGGCAGGCTCTGGAAACACCATATATTTT; CDR3aa: CASSYSTAGSGNTIYF